This T cell receptor beta chain was retrieved from a study of shared clonotypes between healthy human individuals. Data came from immunoSEQ multiplex PCR; TCRdb stores just in-frame clones and leaves some out. The repertoire has a few million clones, over 85% of them found once; the top ten carry 0.39%. This sequence was found in a man between 18 and 35 years old in good health. Some clones in this sample may be carry-over from other donors' samples. What was sequenced was naive CD4+ T cells from PBMCs. Subset described: CD45RA+ positively selected.

DNA of the CDR3: TGCGCCAGCAGCCTCGGGACTAGCGGGGGCATTAACGAGCAGTACTTC. This sequence encodes CASSLGTSGGINEQYF. The chain carries TRBV5-1 and TRBJ2-7; TRBD2 aligns across 14 bases. The CDR3 runs to 16 residues. CDR1 is SGHRS, CDR2 YFSETQ, per germline. Germline trimming cut 4 bases from V and 5 bases from J; bases unmatched to any gene: 8.